These 10 T cell receptor beta chains share one sample of origin, sequenced in a study of T cells after yellow fever vaccination. TCRdb itself ran the 5' RACE reads through MiXCR, one entry per CDR3 protein. The profile shows fewer than 450,000 distinct CDR3 sequences, roughly 12% of them singletons. Sample: PBMCs, taken on the day of the first yellow fever vaccination. These receptors came from a man younger than 35 who received the YFV17D yellow fever vaccine.

The V call is TRBV10-2, the J call TRBJ2-4; D remains unclear. Trimming left V 3 bases short and J 0 bases short, with 3 bases between. In germline, CDR1 is WSHSY, CDR2 SAAADI. CDR3 length equals 13 residues. CDR3 sequence reads: CASSEGAKNIQYF. CDR3 DNA sequence: TGCGCCAGCAGTGAAGGAGCCAAAAACATTCAGTACTTC.

This clonotype was found a few times. The chain links TRBV12-3 or TRBV12-4 to TRBJ1-1; unclear D gene. The CDR3 runs to 13 residues. The ends were cut back, 3 bases at V and 4 bases at J, with 9 bases in the middle. The CDR3 protein is CASSLQPGTEAFF. In nucleotides, the CDR3 is TGTGCCAGCAGTTTGCAGCCGGGCACTGAAGCTTTCTTT.

The chain uses TRBV7-2 and TRBJ2-1; TRBD2 is a possible D gene (7 bases). Germline V gene sequence: CDR1 SGHTA, CDR2 FQGNSA. V lost 2 bases, J lost 7 bases, and 21 bases lay in between. This CDR3 has 17 residues. In DNA, the CDR3 is TGTGCCAGCAGCTTAAATATGGGGGGGGCAGGGGATAATGAGCAGTTCTTC. It specifies CASSLNMGGAGDNEQFF.

This clonotype has only a few counts. The V gene is TRBV28, the J gene TRBJ2-5, with 10 bases fitting TRBD1. CDR1 MDHEN and CDR2 SYDVKM come from the germline V gene. The V segment lost 5 bases and the J segment 2 bases; nucleotides outside the gene matches: 8. The CDR3 contains 16 residues. The CDR3 DNA is TGTGCCAGCAGTGATACCGGGACAGGGGTACAAGAGACCCAGTACTTC. Amino acid sequence: CASSDTGTGVQETQYF.

The chain uses TRBV7-6 and TRBJ2-7, with D perhaps matching TRBD1 (5 bases). The ends were cut back, 2 bases at V and 5 bases at J, with 13 bases in the middle. CDR1 is SGHVS, CDR2 FNYEAQ, per germline. The CDR3 is 14 amino acids. CDR3 protein: CASSLKGNLDEQYF. CDR3 DNA sequence: TGTGCCAGCAGCTTAAAGGGGAACCTCGACGAGCAGTACTTC.

This clonotype was found a few times. This chain links TRBV5-5 with TRBJ2-5; D may correspond to TRBD1 or TRBD2 (7 bases each). V lost 3 bases and J 5 bases, leaving 20 bases between the germline ends. This CDR3 is built from 16 residues. CDR1 and CDR2 from the germline V gene are SGHKS and YYEKEE (reference sequence). This CDR3 reads CASSSPTGRVGETQYF. The CDR3 DNA is TGTGCCAGCAGCTCCCCGACAGGGAGGGTTGGGGAGACCCAGTACTTC.

Ten or more counts support this clonotype. V usage is TRBV4-1 and J usage is TRBJ2-5; no clear D. The CDR3 runs 14 residues. Germline values: CDR1 MGHRA, CDR2 YSYEKL. V dropped 3 bases and J dropped 1 base, with 9 bases sitting between them. CDR3 nucleotides: TGCGCCAGCAGCCAGAGGAGCGCCCAAGAGACCCAGTACTTC. Its translation: CASSQRSAQETQYF.

The sample holds a few counts of this clonotype. The chain has TRBV14 and TRBJ1-2, with unresolved D. Germline-derived CDR1 and CDR2 are SGHDN and FVKESK. CDR3 length: 14 amino acids. The germline V and J ends were trimmed by 2 bases and 5 bases, with 12 bases remaining between them. The CDR3 sequence: CASSQLPSAYGYTF. The CDR3 bases are TGTGCCAGCAGCCAATTGCCCTCGGCATATGGCTACACCTTC.

V and J are TRBV4-1 and TRBJ2-3, with 10 positions matching TRBD2. With V trimmed by 1 base and J by 4 bases, 2 bases remained unmatched. This CDR3 region has 15 residues. Germline V gives CDR1 MGHRA, CDR2 YSYEKL. The CDR3 coding sequence is TGCGCCAGCAGCCAAGCTAGCGGGGGAGCAGATACGCAGTATTTT. It encodes CASSQASGGADTQYF.

A few counts support this clonotype. The V gene is TRBV6-2 or TRBV6-3, the J gene TRBJ1-2; 11 positions match TRBD1. Germline V gene sequence: CDR1 MNHEY, CDR2 SVGEGT. J gave up 6 bases and V 2 bases, and 8 bases lay outside the gene matches. This CDR3 is 16 amino acids long. CDR3 region: CASSYAGTGGRNGYTF. CDR3 nucleotide sequence: TGTGCCAGCAGTTACGCCGGGACAGGGGGTCGTAATGGCTACACCTTC.